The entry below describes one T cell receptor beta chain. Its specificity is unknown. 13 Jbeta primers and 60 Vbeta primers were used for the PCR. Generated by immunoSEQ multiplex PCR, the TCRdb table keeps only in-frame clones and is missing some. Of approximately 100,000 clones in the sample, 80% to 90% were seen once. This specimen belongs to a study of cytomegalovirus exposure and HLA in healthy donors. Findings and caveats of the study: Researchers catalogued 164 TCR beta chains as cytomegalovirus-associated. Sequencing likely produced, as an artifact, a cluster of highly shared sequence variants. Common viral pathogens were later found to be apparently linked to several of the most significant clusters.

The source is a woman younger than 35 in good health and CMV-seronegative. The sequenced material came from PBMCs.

This CDR3 reads CASSLLAGVDEQYF. The CDR3 DNA reads as TGTGCCAGCAGCCTCCTAGCGGGGGTCGACGAGCAGTACTTC. This chain links TRBV7-2 with TRBJ2-7; the match to TRBD2 covers 10 bases. This CDR3 region has 14 residues. V gave up 5 bases and J gave up 5 bases; unmatched junction bases: 6. Germline values: CDR1 SGHTA, CDR2 FQGNSA.